These 20 T cell receptor beta chains were all obtained from the same sample, sequenced in a study of blood T cell repertoires in COVID-19. Assay: immunoSEQ multiplex PCR; the TCRdb copy retains only in-frame clones and omits some. The repertoire holds roughly 440,000 clones, with approximately 89% as singletons. Sequences were obtained from peripheral blood. The receptors stem from a woman aged 45-65 years with COVID-19, enrolled during active disease.

V usage is TRBV30 and J usage is TRBJ1-2, with 7 bases identical to TRBD1. This CDR3 has 12 amino acids. Germline loops: CDR1 GTSNPN, CDR2 SVGIG (reference sequence). The V gene end was trimmed by 1 base and the J gene end by 6 bases; junction bases not matched to a gene: 2. The chain's CDR3 is CAWSEGGDGYTF. The CDR3 region has the DNA TGTGCCTGGAGTGAAGGGGGCGATGGCTACACCTTC. Drawing the rest from reference TRBV30 and TRBJ1-2, the complete variable domain is SQTIHQWPATLVQPVGSPLSLECTVEGTSNPNLYWYRQAAGRGLQLLFYSVGIGQISSEVPQNLSASRPQDRQFILSSKKLLLSDSGFYLCAWSEGGDGYTFGSGTRLTVV.

The chain recombines TRBV9 with TRBJ2-7, with D tentatively TRBD2 (5 bases). CDR1 and CDR2 from the germline V gene are SGDLS and YYNGEE. V shed 2 bases and J shed 0 bases, with 12 bases lying between them. The CDR3 consists of 15 residues. CDR3 in DNA: TGTGCCAGCAGCGTCTTCCCAGGACTCTCCTACGAGCAGTACTTC. Protein sequence: CASSVFPGLSYEQYF. Together with reference TRBV9 and TRBJ2-7, the CDR3 gives the full variable domain: DSGVTQTPKHLITATGQRVTLRCSPRSGDLSVYWYQQSLDQGLQFLIQYYNGEERAKGNILERFSAQQFPDLHSELNLSSLELGDSALYFCASSVFPGLSYEQYFGPGTRLTVT.

This chain uses TRBV6-5 with TRBJ1-5; D might be TRBD1 (5 bases). Germline CDR1 MNHEY, CDR2 SVGAGI. The CDR3 is 14 residues long. Trimming removed 5 bases from V and 6 bases from J, with 14 bases in between. CDR3 amino acids: CASSRSQGSQPQHF. As DNA, the CDR3 is TGTGCCAGCAGTCGCAGTCAGGGCAGTCAGCCCCAGCATTTT.

This clone was counted a few times. V usage is TRBV6-6 and J usage is TRBJ1-1, with a weak D call TRBD1 (6 bases). The CDR3 is 13 residues long. Trimming cost V 6 bases and J 7 bases, with 15 bases left between them. Germline CDR1 is MNHNY and CDR2 is SVGAGI (reference sequence). As DNA, the CDR3 is TGTGCCAGCAGGCAAGGACAGCGGAATGAAGCTTTCTTT. This sequence encodes CASRQGQRNEAFF.

The rearrangement uses TRBV6-5 and TRBJ1-1; 7 nucleotides match TRBD1. CDR3 length equals 14 residues. J gave up 3 bases and V 5 bases, and 6 bases lay outside the gene matches. Looked up from germline, CDR1 is MNHEY and CDR2 is SVGAGI. As DNA, the CDR3 is TGTGCCAGCAGTCTAGGGGGCATCGACACTGAAGCTTTCTTT. Amino acids: CASSLGGIDTEAFF.

This chain connects TRBV5-4 to TRBJ2-2, with TRBD1 as a possible D gene (5 bases). Trimming removed 4 bases from V and 6 bases from J, with 10 bases in between. Looked up from germline, CDR1 is SGHNT and CDR2 is YYREEE (reference sequence). CDR3 length equals 13 residues. The CDR3, as DNA: TGTGCCAGCAGCCGTACAGGATCCGGGGAGCTGTTTTTT. Translating it yields CASSRTGSGELFF.

This clone was counted only a few times. The same CDR3 is also encoded by other DNA sequences in this sample. The gene calls are TRBV5-1 and TRBJ1-2; 8 bases map to TRBD1. The V gene's germline CDR1 is SGHRS and CDR2 YFSETQ. The trim removed 0 bases at V and 4 bases at J, leaving 2 bases unmatched. CDR3 size: 14 residues. The CDR3 protein is CASSLGQGAYGYTF. CDR3 in DNA: TGCGCCAGCAGCTTGGGGCAGGGGGCCTATGGCTACACCTTC.

This clone occurred once. This chain connects TRBV4-1 to TRBJ1-1; the D is unclear. The CDR3 sequence is 12 residues long. V gave up 6 bases and J gave up 4 bases, with 9 bases separating them. The V gene's germline CDR1 is MGHRA and CDR2 YSYEKL. The DNA of the CDR3 is TGCGCCAGCAGGAGATCCGGCACTGAAGCTTTCTTT. This gives the protein CASRRSGTEAFF.

The chain employs TRBV9 and TRBJ1-3; TRBD1 agrees at 7 bases. This CDR3 is built from 16 residues. V dropped 3 bases and J dropped 2; count of bases not matched to a gene: 8. Per germline, CDR1 SGDLS and CDR2 YYNGEE. The CDR3 DNA follows: TGTGCCAGCAGCGCAGACAGGGTTTACCCTGGAAACACCATATATTTT. Translated, it gives CASSADRVYPGNTIYF.

This chain joins TRBV27 and TRBJ2-7, with 8 bases lining up with TRBD1. The V gene's germline CDR1 is MNHEY and CDR2 SMNVEV (reference sequence). The CDR3 is made up of 13 amino acids. The V segment lost 5 bases and the J segment 5 bases; nucleotides outside the gene matches: 5. The CDR3 DNA is TGTGCCAGCAGTAGGACAGGGCCCCACGAGCAGTACTTC. Translating gives CASSRTGPHEQYF.

The V and J genes are TRBV18 and TRBJ1-1; D is unclear. Germline V gene sequence: CDR1 KGHSH, CDR2 LQKENI. This CDR3 has 14 amino acids. V gave up 8 bases and J gave up 0 bases, with 13 bases separating them. The CDR3 sequence: CASASAGMNTEAFF. DNA for the CDR3: TGTGCCAGCGCTTCTGCGGGGATGAACACTGAAGCTTTCTTT.

The chain links TRBV6-2 or TRBV6-3 to TRBJ2-3; 12 bases match TRBD2. V shed 5 bases, J shed 5 bases, and the junction held 5 bases outside the gene matches. Looked up from germline, CDR1 is MNHEY and CDR2 is SVGEGT. There are 15 residues in the CDR3. CDR3 nucleotide sequence: TGTGCCAGCAGTGGGACTAGCGGGCCGGGAGATACGCAGTATTTT. Its translation: CASSGTSGPGDTQYF.

This chain uses TRBV6-5 with TRBJ1-2; 9 nucleotides agree with TRBD1. Germline CDR1 is MNHEY and CDR2 is SVGAGI. V dropped 4 bases and J dropped 8; count of bases not matched to a gene: 11. CDR3 length: 15 residues. This CDR3 reads CASSFHRDRDIGYTF. In DNA form, the CDR3 reads TGTGCCAGCAGTTTCCACCGGGACAGGGATATCGGCTACACCTTC.

This clone has a single count. The chain employs TRBV30 and TRBJ1-2; unclear D gene. CDR3 size: 11 residues. V was cut by 3 bases and J by 8 bases, with 10 bases left in between. Germline lookup yields CDR1 GTSNPN and CDR2 SVGIG (reference sequence). The CDR3 coding sequence is TGTGCCTGGAGGGAGACGGGGGGCTACACCTTC. Translation: CAWRETGGYTF.

The chain is built from TRBV27 and TRBJ1-4; TRBD1 matches 7 bases. The germline V gene has CDR1 MNHEY and CDR2 SMNVEV (reference sequence). The V and J ends lost 0 bases and 9 bases, in that order; junction bases with no gene match: 4. The CDR3 is 14 residues long. CDR3 amino acids: CASSLSWDSQKLFF. For the CDR3, the DNA is TGTGCCAGCAGTTTATCCTGGGACAGCCAAAAACTGTTTTTT. The full variable domain, rest sourced from reference TRBV27 and TRBJ1-4, is EAQVTQNPRYLITVTGKKLTVTCSQNMNHEYMSWYRQDPGLGLRQIYYSMNVEVTDKGDVPEGYKVSRKEKRNFPLILESPSPNQTSLYFCASSLSWDSQKLFFGSGTQLSVL.

The rearrangement joins TRBV12-3 or TRBV12-4 to TRBJ1-2, with D tentatively TRBD1 (5 bases). The CDR3 is made up of 12 amino acids. V lost 4 bases and J 4 bases, leaving 7 bases between the germline ends. Written as DNA, the CDR3 is TGTGCCAGCAGTTCAGGGATCTATGGCTACACCTTC. It yields the protein CASSSGIYGYTF.

This clone has just one count. The chain is built from TRBV2 and TRBJ1-1; no reliable D call. CDR3 length: 15 residues. V lost 2 bases and J 3 bases, leaving 13 bases between the germline ends. Per the germline V gene, CDR1 is SNHLY and CDR2 is FYNNEI. The CDR3 sequence: CASSEWEGGDTEAFF. CDR3 in DNA: TGTGCCAGCAGTGAATGGGAGGGCGGGGACACTGAAGCTTTCTTT.

The chain employs TRBV29-1 and TRBJ1-1; TRBD1 agrees at 7 bases. Germline trimming cut 4 bases from V and 7 bases from J; bases unmatched to any gene: 12. CDR1 and CDR2 from the germline V gene are SQVTM and ANQGSEA. This CDR3 comprises 14 residues. The CDR3 is CSVGARQGRSEAFF. The CDR3 nucleotides read TGCAGCGTTGGGGCTAGACAGGGAAGGAGTGAAGCTTTCTTT. Drawing the rest from reference TRBV29-1 and TRBJ1-1, the complete variable domain is SAVISQKPSRDICQRGTSLTIQCQVDSQVTMMFWYRQQPGQSLTLIATANQGSEATYESGFVIDKFPISRPNLTFSTLTVSNMSPEDSSIYLCSVGARQGRSEAFFGQGTRLTVV.

The chain joins TRBV6-5 to TRBJ1-2; 9 bases are a match to TRBD1. The J segment lost 6 bases and the V segment lost 4 bases, leaving 6 bases of the junction unmatched. This CDR3 is built from 14 residues. Germline values: CDR1 MNHEY, CDR2 SVGAGI. Here the CDR3 reads CASSSRDRADGYTF. Here the CDR3 DNA reads TGTGCCAGCAGTTCACGGGACAGGGCTGATGGCTACACCTTC.

This chain uses TRBV5-1 with TRBJ1-2, with a weak D call TRBD1 (6 bases). This CDR3 comprises 13 residues. Between the trimmed V and J ends, which lost 0 bases and 8 bases, there was a span of 11 bases. Germline V gene sequence: CDR1 SGHRS, CDR2 YFSETQ. CDR3: CASSLEGVGGYTF. The CDR3 region has the DNA TGCGCCAGCAGCTTGGAGGGGGTTGGCGGCTACACCTTC.